What follows are 30 T cell receptor beta chains derived from one specimen sequenced in a study of T cell responses to AZD1222 COVID-19 vaccine. TCRdb's table, derived via immunoSEQ multiplex PCR, lists solely in-frame clones and lacks some. In the table there are 140,000 or so clones, about 90% of which are singletons. This specimen consisted of peripheral blood, obtained 28 days after the second AZD1222 dose. The receptors here all came from an adult who received the AZD1222 COVID-19 vaccine.

The rearrangement links TRBV7-2 to TRBJ2-1, with TRBD2 as a possible D gene (6 bases). Germline-derived CDR1 and CDR2 are SGHTA and FQGNSA. The CDR3 has 15 amino acids. V gave up 4 bases and J gave up 4 bases, with 14 bases separating them. The CDR3 sequence is CASSWGDPKYNEQFF. CDR3 in DNA: TGTGCCAGCAGCTGGGGGGATCCCAAATACAATGAGCAGTTCTTC.

V and J are TRBV6-5 and TRBJ1-2; 7 bases map to TRBD1. Losses at the gene ends were 2 bases for V and 7 bases for J; bases not matched to a gene: 10. CDR1 and CDR2 (germline): MNHEY, SVGAGI. The CDR3 consists of 15 residues. The CDR3 region is CASSYKAGGMPGYTF. DNA for the CDR3: TGTGCCAGCAGTTACAAGGCAGGGGGTATGCCTGGCTACACCTTC.

The CDR3 region has the DNA TGTGCCAGCAGCTTAGGGTGGAGGGGGAATCAGCCCCAGCATTTT. This encodes CASSLGWRGNQPQHF. The gene calls are TRBV7-8 and TRBJ1-5; D perhaps matches TRBD1 (6 bases). There are 15 residues in the CDR3. CDR1 is SGHVS and CDR2 is FQNEAQ in the germline V gene. V was clipped by 1 base and J by 4 bases, with 11 bases between them.

The V gene is TRBV3-1 (or the pseudogene TRBV3-2), the J gene TRBJ1-5, with D maybe TRBD1 (5 bases). The CDR3 covers 16 residues. Per germline, CDR1 LGHDT and CDR2 YNNKEL (reference sequence). The V gene lost 1 base and the J gene lost 4 bases, with 14 bases spanning the gap. CDR3 sequence reads: CASSQGPGRWNQPQHF. CDR3 in DNA: TGTGCCAGCAGCCAAGGACCGGGACGGTGGAATCAGCCCCAGCATTTT.

The chain uses TRBV7-9 and TRBJ1-4; no firm D call. The CDR3 is 14 residues long. Germline values: CDR1 SEHNR, CDR2 FQNEAQ (reference sequence). V gave up 2 bases and J gave up 3 bases, with 7 bases separating them. The CDR3 reads CASSLIPANEKLFF. Written as DNA, the CDR3 is TGTGCCAGCAGCTTAATCCCGGCTAATGAAAAACTGTTTTTT.

For the CDR3, the DNA is TGTGCCAGCAGTTTATCGGGGACGAGTGGAAACACCATATATTTT. This sequence encodes CASSLSGTSGNTIYF. The chain couples TRBV27 to TRBJ1-3, with D perhaps matching TRBD1 (5 bases). V lost 0 bases to trimming and J lost 3 bases, with 9 bases between them. The CDR3 runs 15 residues. Germline lookup yields CDR1 MNHEY and CDR2 SMNVEV (reference sequence).

The chain recombines TRBV4-3 with TRBJ2-2; 10 positions match TRBD1. Germline V gene data show CDR1 as LGHNA and CDR2 as YSLEER. The junction had 16 bases not matched to a gene; V was cut back by 2 bases and J by 4 bases. CDR3 size: 20 residues. The CDR3 region is CASSQQPPSTGGGITGELFF. The CDR3 DNA reads TGCGCCAGCAGCCAACAGCCCCCCTCGACAGGGGGCGGAATCACCGGGGAGCTGTTTTTT.

The rearrangement joins TRBV27 to TRBJ1-2; D not resolved. Per germline, CDR1 MNHEY and CDR2 SMNVEV (reference sequence). This CDR3 spans 13 amino acids. V was pared by 5 bases and J by 8 bases, with 15 bases between. This CDR3 is CASSHIAANGYTF. In DNA, the CDR3 is TGTGCCAGCAGTCACATAGCTGCGAACGGCTACACCTTC.

This chain joins TRBV10-3 and TRBJ2-2; D is perhaps TRBD1 (5 bases). V was clipped by 3 bases and J by 4 bases, with 15 bases between them. Germline assignment: CDR1 ENHRY and CDR2 SYGVKD. This CDR3 contains 16 residues. DNA for the CDR3: TGTGCCATCAGTGACCCGATAGGGGATGTCACCGGGGAGCTGTTTTTT. Translated: CAISDPIGDVTGELFF.

The genes are TRBV27 and TRBJ1-5; D unresolved. The CDR3 runs to 12 residues. The germline V gene has CDR1 MNHEY and CDR2 SMNVEV (reference sequence). V was cut by 6 bases and J by 6 bases, with 9 bases left in between. CDR3 amino acids: CASRAGSQPQHF. In nucleotides, the CDR3 is TGTGCCAGCAGAGCCGGCTCTCAGCCCCAGCATTTT.

This chain uses TRBV5-1 with TRBJ1-2; no reliable D call. The CDR3 sequence is 14 residues long. Looked up from germline, CDR1 is SGHRS and CDR2 is YFSETQ. Trimming cost V 0 bases and J 8 bases, with 14 bases left between them. In DNA, the CDR3 is TGCGCCAGCAGCTTGGGACTCCAAGTGGGAGGCTACACCTTC. Amino acid sequence: CASSLGLQVGGYTF.

This clone was detected only once. The J gene is TRBJ2-7, the V gene TRBV5-1; 7 bases match TRBD2. J lost 6 bases, V lost 6 bases, and 3 bases had no gene match. Germline CDR1 and CDR2: SGHRS and YFSETQ. This CDR3 is 11 amino acids long. DNA of the CDR3: TGCGCCAGCAAGCGGGACCTCGAGCAGTACTTC. Its translation: CASKRDLEQYF.

This clone appeared a single time. The rearrangement joins TRBV2 to TRBJ2-5, with TRBD2 identical over 11 bases. Germline V gene data show CDR1 as SNHLY and CDR2 as FYNNEI. The J segment lost 3 bases and the V segment lost 5 bases, leaving 2 bases of the junction unmatched. The CDR3 is made up of 14 amino acids. The CDR3 bases are TGTGCCAGCAGTCCGGGACTAGCGGAAGAGACCCAGTACTTC. As protein: CASSPGLAEETQYF.

This sequence joins TRBV5-4 and TRBJ2-5, with a tentative D call TRBD2 (6 bases). The CDR3 is 14 amino acids. In germline, CDR1 is SGHNT, CDR2 YYREEE (reference sequence). V shed 7 bases and J shed 2 bases, with 15 bases lying between them. The CDR3 nucleotides are TGTGCCAGCTTCCCCACCGGGACTCAAGAGACCCAGTACTTC. It translates to CASFPTGTQETQYF.

This chain joins TRBV7-9 and TRBJ1-3, with a tentative D call TRBD1 (6 bases). V dropped 10 bases and J dropped 3 bases, with 19 bases sitting between them. Germline-derived CDR1 and CDR2 are SEHNR and FQNEAQ (reference sequence). This CDR3 spans 15 amino acids. Here the CDR3 DNA reads TGTGCCATCCGAATCCCGGGGGCGAATGGAAACACCATATATTTT. It translates to CAIRIPGANGNTIYF.

This chain uses TRBV5-5 with TRBJ1-1, with D unresolved. CDR1 is SGHKS, CDR2 YYEKEE, per germline (reference sequence). The CDR3 is 13 residues long. V was clipped by 4 bases and J by 0 bases, with 7 bases between them. The CDR3 DNA reads TGTGCCAGCAGCGGTCCGGTGAACACTGAAGCTTTCTTT. It translates to CASSGPVNTEAFF.

The chain links TRBV2 to TRBJ2-1; D is ambiguous. CDR1 SNHLY and CDR2 FYNNEI come from the germline V gene. Trimming stripped 4 bases from V and 7 bases from J, with 8 bases between. This CDR3 is 12 amino acids long. CDR3 amino acids: CASSGRLNEQFF. DNA of the CDR3: TGTGCCAGCAGTGGCCGTTTGAATGAGCAGTTCTTC. Full variable domain (outside the CDR3, taken from reference TRBV2 and TRBJ2-1): EPEVTQTPSHQVTQMGQEVILRCVPISNHLYFYWYRQILGQKVEFLVSFYNNEISEKSEIFDDQFSVERPDGSNFTLKIRSTKLEDSAMYFCASSGRLNEQFFGPGTRLTVL.

This chain joins TRBV4-3 and TRBJ1-6; 10 bases fit TRBD1. The CDR3 totals 15 residues. CDR1 is LGHNA, CDR2 YSLEER, per germline. The V segment lost 4 bases and the J segment 13 bases; nucleotides outside the gene matches: 10. The chain's CDR3 is CASSPRTGGDVPLHF. In nucleotides, the CDR3 is TGCGCCAGCAGCCCAAGGACAGGGGGAGATGTCCCCCTCCACTTT.

The chain couples TRBV28 to TRBJ2-3; a weak D match, TRBD1 (6 bases). The CDR3 runs 15 residues. Trimming stripped 7 bases from V and 2 bases from J, with 16 bases between. Germline loops: CDR1 MDHEN, CDR2 SYDVKM. The chain's CDR3 is CASNLIRGPTDTQYF. DNA of the CDR3: TGTGCCAGCAACCTGATCAGGGGCCCCACAGATACGCAGTATTTT.

The chain couples TRBV15 to TRBJ1-5, with TRBD1 as a possible D gene (5 bases). Germline CDR1 and CDR2: LNHNV and YYDKDF (reference sequence). This CDR3 spans 15 amino acids. The V end was cut by 1 base, the J end by 4 bases, with 11 bases between. CDR3 in DNA: TGTGCCACCAGCAGAGCGGGGGATTATAATCAGCCCCAGCATTTT. Translating gives CATSRAGDYNQPQHF.

The CDR3 here is CASSPQFPPREQYF. CDR3 sequence (DNA): TGTGCCAGCAGCCCGCAGTTTCCCCCTCGCGAGCAGTACTTC. The chain carries TRBV7-2 and TRBJ2-7, with D unclear. Per the germline V gene, CDR1 is SGHTA and CDR2 is FQGNSA. Deletions cut 5 bases from V and 6 bases from J, with 17 bases between. The CDR3 length is 14 residues.

V is TRBV7-9 and J is TRBJ2-5; tentatively, D is TRBD2 (7 bases). V shed 3 bases and J shed 1 base, with 12 bases lying between them. The V gene's germline CDR1 is SEHNR and CDR2 FQNEAQ (reference sequence). The CDR3 loop spans 15 amino acids. The CDR3 nucleotides are TGTGCCAGCAGCTTTTTCGGGGGGCTCCAAGAGACCCAGTACTTC. As protein: CASSFFGGLQETQYF. Looking up the rest from reference TRBV7-9 and TRBJ2-5 gives the full variable domain: DTGVSQNPRHKITKRGQNVTFRCDPISEHNRLYWYRQTLGQGPEFLTYFQNEAQLEKSRLLSDRFSAERPKGSFSTLEIQRTEQGDSAMYLCASSFFGGLQETQYFGPGTRLLVL.

As concerns this clone: The sample has other DNA sequences that encode this CDR3 too. The chain joins TRBV11-2 to TRBJ2-1, with TRBD2 matching 11 bases. V lost 0 bases to trimming and J lost 4 bases; unmatched junction nucleotides: 5. This CDR3 is 17 amino acids long. Per germline, CDR1 SGHAT and CDR2 FQNNGV. CDR3 in DNA: TGTGCCAGCAGCTTAGATCCCGGACTAGCGGGTTACAATGAGCAGTTCTTC. Translating it yields CASSLDPGLAGYNEQFF.

The V call is TRBV2, the J call TRBJ1-1; no definite D call. CDR3 length: 13 residues. V was cut by 7 bases and J by 5 bases, with 14 bases left in between. The germline V gene encodes CDR1 SNHLY and CDR2 FYNNEI. The CDR3 loop is CASNLTPQTEAFF. The CDR3, as DNA: TGTGCCAGCAATTTGACACCGCAAACTGAAGCTTTCTTT.

V is TRBV4-1 and J is TRBJ1-1, with a tentative D call TRBD1 (5 bases). Germline CDR1 MGHRA, CDR2 YSYEKL. This CDR3 is built from 17 residues. The V end lost 0 bases, the J end lost 1 base, and 15 bases lay between the germline ends. The CDR3 sequence is CASSQDWGNGANTEAFF. The CDR3 coding sequence is TGCGCCAGCAGCCAAGATTGGGGCAATGGGGCGAACACTGAAGCTTTCTTT.

This clone was observed a single time. The V and J genes are TRBV5-8 and TRBJ2-7; TRBD2 aligns across 14 bases. Trimming took 4 bases from V and 2 from J; bases not matched to a gene: 5. Germline V gives CDR1 SGHTS, CDR2 YDEGEE. The CDR3 is 16 amino acids. The CDR3 DNA reads TGTGCCAGCAGCCCGGGGACTAGCGGGGGTACCTACGAGCAGTACTTC. As protein: CASSPGTSGGTYEQYF.

The genes are TRBV21-1 and TRBJ1-5; the table names TRBD1, a call not compared with the DNA. TRBV21-1 is termed a pseudogene. The CDR3 covers 18 residues. CDR3 in DNA: TGTGCCAGCAGCAGCCCGGACAGGGGGCGGGTTAGGGATCAGCCCCAGCATTTT. It yields the protein CASSSPDRGRVRDQPQHF.

The chain combines TRBV4-1 with TRBJ1-2; D unresolved. This CDR3 is 13 amino acids long. Germline-derived CDR1 and CDR2 are MGHRA and YSYEKL. V gave up 4 bases and J gave up 2 bases, with 8 bases separating them. Here the CDR3 reads CASSPTQNYGYTF. CDR3 nucleotides: TGCGCCAGCAGCCCCACACAAAACTATGGCTACACCTTC.

The chain employs TRBV7-3 and TRBJ1-1, with D maybe TRBD1 (5 bases). The germline V gene encodes CDR1 SGHTA and CDR2 FQGTGA. The CDR3 is made up of 15 amino acids. V was pared by 5 bases and J by 1 base, with 14 bases between. CDR3: CASSLMGGRNTEAFF. Written as DNA, the CDR3 is TGTGCCAGCAGCCTGATGGGGGGTAGGAACACTGAAGCTTTCTTT.

The J gene is TRBJ1-1, the V gene TRBV28; D ambiguous. Germline values: CDR1 MDHEN, CDR2 SYDVKM. The CDR3 totals 12 residues. Trimming left V 6 bases short and J 4 bases short, with 9 bases between. In nucleotides, the CDR3 is TGTGCCAGCAGCCTCAGTGCCACTGAAGCTTTCTTT. Its protein product is CASSLSATEAFF. Drawing the rest from reference TRBV28 and TRBJ1-1, the complete variable domain is DVKVTQSSRYLVKRTGEKVFLECVQDMDHENMFWYRQDPGLGLRLIYFSYDVKMKEKGDIPEGYSVSREKKERFSLILESASTNQTSMYLCASSLSATEAFFGQGTRLTVV.